The clone carrying this T cell receptor beta chain was recorded at least ten times. From around 530 ng of total RNA, TCR beta-specific cDNA was reverse-transcribed using a constant-region primer. Nested multiplex PCR, run for three rounds with slightly modified ARM-PCR, yielded TCR beta libraries. Each of the first two PCR rounds ran nine to ten cycles with TRBV1-TRBV30 forward and C-beta reverse primers. TCRdb reprocessed the multiplex PCR reads with MiXCR, giving one entry per CDR3 protein. This table has fewer than 400,000 distinct CDR3 sequences, less than 75% appearing once. This entry comes from a study of tumor-infiltrating lymphocytes in primary liver carcinoma. The wider study: The patients, men and women alike, were aged 30 to 69 years.

Out of unsorted whole blood came the blood RNA, and germline DNA was extracted as well. V trimming: 1 base; J trimming: 5 bases; junction bases outside the gene matches: 3. The CDR3 is 15 amino acids. Germline CDR1 and CDR2: LGHNA and YSLEER. Material: peripheral blood. The receptor was derived from a man in his forties or fifties with primary liver carcinoma and hepatitis B virus infection. V usage is TRBV4-3 and J usage is TRBJ1-4, with 8 bases identical to TRBD1. The CDR3 loop is CASSQGQGQNEKLFF. Written as DNA, the CDR3 is TGCGCCAGCAGCCAAGGACAGGGGCAAAATGAAAAACTGTTTTTT.